This T cell receptor (beta chain) was sequenced in a study of T cells in tuberculosis. General observations from the study: Active tuberculosis patients had shorter CDR3-alpha; the beta difference was nonsignificant. Samples were chosen by availability of cryopreserved specimens.

Only in-frame clones appear in the TCRdb table, and some are missing; sequencing was by immunoSEQ multiplex PCR. Of approximately 34,000 clones listed, more than 85% are singletons. Documented time point: new active TB diagnosis, blood taken before or within 7 days of starting treatment. Positive smear microscopy and/or M. tuberculosis culture confirmed active disease. Comments on this clone: Its specificity is not known.

The germline V gene has CDR1 SGHAT and CDR2 FQNNGV. This CDR3 contains 17 residues. The V and J ends lost 5 bases and 5 bases respectively, with 24 bases between them. The receptor comes from an adult with tuberculosis. The source was PBMCs, collected at tuberculosis diagnosis. This chain uses TRBV11-2 with TRBJ2-5, with D perhaps matching TRBD2 (6 bases). The CDR3 sequence: CASSPRPGLPEGETQYF. CDR3 sequence (DNA): TGTGCCAGCAGCCCTAGGCCGGGACTCCCCGAGGGGGAGACCCAGTACTTC.